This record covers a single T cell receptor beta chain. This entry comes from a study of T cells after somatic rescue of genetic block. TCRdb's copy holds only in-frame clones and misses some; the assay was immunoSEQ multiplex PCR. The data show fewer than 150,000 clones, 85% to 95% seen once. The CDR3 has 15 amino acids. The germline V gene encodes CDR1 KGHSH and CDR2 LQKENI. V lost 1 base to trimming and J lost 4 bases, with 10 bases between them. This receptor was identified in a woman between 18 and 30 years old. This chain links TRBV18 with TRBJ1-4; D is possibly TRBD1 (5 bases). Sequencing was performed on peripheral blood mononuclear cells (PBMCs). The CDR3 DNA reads TGTGCCAGCTCACCACAGGGACGGATTAATGAAAAACTGTTTTTT. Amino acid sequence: CASSPQGRINEKLFF.